This TCR beta chain was sequenced for a study of CD8 T cells in Susac syndrome. V lost 4 bases and J lost 0, with 17 bases in between. The CDR3 spans 16 residues. CDR1 is SGHNT, CDR2 YYREEE, per germline (reference sequence). With random hexamers, reverse transcription was performed on about 0.5 to 1 ug of RNA. MiXCR, run by TCRdb on the immunoSEQ multiplex PCR reads, gives a single entry per CDR3 protein. This table has some 160,000 distinct CDR3 sequences, approximately 94% appearing once. This chain uses TRBV5-4 with TRBJ2-7; D gene uncertain. Sequenced: CD4+ T cells from PBMCs. The sequence came from a human donor with Susac syndrome. This chain's CDR3 is CASSPGSSPSSYEQYF. The CDR3 DNA follows: TGTGCCAGCAGCCCAGGAAGCAGTCCTAGCTCCTACGAGCAGTACTTC.